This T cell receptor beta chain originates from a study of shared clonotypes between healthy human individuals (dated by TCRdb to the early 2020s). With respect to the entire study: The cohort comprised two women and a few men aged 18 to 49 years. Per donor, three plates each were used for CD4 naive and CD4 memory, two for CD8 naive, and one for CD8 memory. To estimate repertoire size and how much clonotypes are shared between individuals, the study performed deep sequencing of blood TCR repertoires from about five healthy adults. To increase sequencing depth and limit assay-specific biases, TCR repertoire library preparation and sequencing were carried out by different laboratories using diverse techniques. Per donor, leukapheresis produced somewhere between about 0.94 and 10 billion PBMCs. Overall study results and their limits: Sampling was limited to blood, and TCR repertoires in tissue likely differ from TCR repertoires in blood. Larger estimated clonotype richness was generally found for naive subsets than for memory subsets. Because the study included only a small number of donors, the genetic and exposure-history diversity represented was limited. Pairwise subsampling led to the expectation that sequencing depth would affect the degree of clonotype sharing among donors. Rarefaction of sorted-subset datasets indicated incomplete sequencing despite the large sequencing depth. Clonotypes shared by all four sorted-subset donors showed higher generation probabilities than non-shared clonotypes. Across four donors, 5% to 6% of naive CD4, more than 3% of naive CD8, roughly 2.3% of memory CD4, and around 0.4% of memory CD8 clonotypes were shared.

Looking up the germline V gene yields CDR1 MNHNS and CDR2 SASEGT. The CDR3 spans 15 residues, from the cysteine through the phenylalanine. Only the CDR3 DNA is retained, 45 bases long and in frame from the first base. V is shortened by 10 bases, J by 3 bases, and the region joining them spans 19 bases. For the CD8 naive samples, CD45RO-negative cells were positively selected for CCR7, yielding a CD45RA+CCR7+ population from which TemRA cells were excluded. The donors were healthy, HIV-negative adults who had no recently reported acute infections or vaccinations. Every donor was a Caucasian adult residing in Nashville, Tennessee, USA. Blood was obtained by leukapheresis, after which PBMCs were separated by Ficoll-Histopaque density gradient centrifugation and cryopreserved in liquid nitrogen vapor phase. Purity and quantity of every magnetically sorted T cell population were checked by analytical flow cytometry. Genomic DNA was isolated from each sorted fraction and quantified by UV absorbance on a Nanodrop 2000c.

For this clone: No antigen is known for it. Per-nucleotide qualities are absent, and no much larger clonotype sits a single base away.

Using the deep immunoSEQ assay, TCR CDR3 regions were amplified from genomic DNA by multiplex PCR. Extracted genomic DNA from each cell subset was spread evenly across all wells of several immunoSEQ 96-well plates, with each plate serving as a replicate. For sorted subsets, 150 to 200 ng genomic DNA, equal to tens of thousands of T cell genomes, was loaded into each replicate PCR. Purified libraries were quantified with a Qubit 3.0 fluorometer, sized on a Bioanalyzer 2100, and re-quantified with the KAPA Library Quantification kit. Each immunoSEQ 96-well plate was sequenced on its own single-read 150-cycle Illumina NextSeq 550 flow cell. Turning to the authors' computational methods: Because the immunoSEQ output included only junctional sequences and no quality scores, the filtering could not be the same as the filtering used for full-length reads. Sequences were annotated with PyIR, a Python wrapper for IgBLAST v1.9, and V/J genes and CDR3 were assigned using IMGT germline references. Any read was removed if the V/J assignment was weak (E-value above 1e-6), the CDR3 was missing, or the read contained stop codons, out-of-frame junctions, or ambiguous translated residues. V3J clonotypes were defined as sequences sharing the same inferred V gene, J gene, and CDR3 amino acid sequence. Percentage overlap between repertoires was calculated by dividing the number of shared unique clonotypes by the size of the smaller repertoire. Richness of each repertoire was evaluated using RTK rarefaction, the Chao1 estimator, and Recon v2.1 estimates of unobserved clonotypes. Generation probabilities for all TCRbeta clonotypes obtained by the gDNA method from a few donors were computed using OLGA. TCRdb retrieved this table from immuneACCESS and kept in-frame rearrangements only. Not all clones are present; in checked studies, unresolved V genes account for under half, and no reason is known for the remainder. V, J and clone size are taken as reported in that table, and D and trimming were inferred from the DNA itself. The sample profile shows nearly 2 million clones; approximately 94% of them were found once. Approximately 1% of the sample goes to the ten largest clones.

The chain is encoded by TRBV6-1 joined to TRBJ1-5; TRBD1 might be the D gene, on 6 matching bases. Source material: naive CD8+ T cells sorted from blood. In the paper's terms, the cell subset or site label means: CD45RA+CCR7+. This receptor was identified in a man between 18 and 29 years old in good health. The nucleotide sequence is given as TGTGCCACCTCATACAGGGATGGGGACAATCAGCCCCAGCATTTT. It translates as CATSYRDGDNQPQHF.